The rows below give T cell receptor beta chains drawn from one sample of a study of blood T cells in healthy people across ages. MiXCR, applied by TCRdb to the 5' RACE reads, yields one record per CDR3 protein. The data contain 550,000 to 750,000 distinct CDR3 sequences, 20% to 25% of them singletons. Source material: blood. The receptors originated from a man between 65 and 85 years old in good health. Both conserved end residues are part of each CDR3. D genes are given only for firm matches. Not every row has a clone size; where given, it reads once, few, many or a size class.

D gene	clone size	V gene	J gene	CDR3 protein	CDR3 DNA
-	-	TRBV6-1	TRBJ1-1	CASSEVGGYGTEAFF	TGTGCCAGCAGTGAAGTAGGTGGTTACGGCACTGAAGCTTTCTTT
-	many	TRBV6-6	TRBJ2-3	CASKGADTQYF	TGTGCCAGCAAGGGGGCAGATACGCAGTATTTT
TRBD2	few	TRBV5-4	TRBJ2-1	CASSLDLSGSIHNEQLF	TGTGCCAGCAGCTTGGACCTGAGCGGGAGTATCCACAATGAGCAGCTCTTC
TRBD2	-	TRBV12-3/TRBV12-4	TRBJ2-2	CASSLRSGLAGVGNTGELFF	TGTGCCAGCAGCCTAAGGTCCGGACTAGCGGGAGTGGGGAACACCGGGGAGCTGTTTTTT
TRBD1	many	TRBV20-1	TRBJ2-4	CSASAGGSGNIQYF	TGCAGTGCTAGCGCAGGGGGCTCGGGAAACATTCAGTACTTC
-	-	TRBV20-1	TRBJ2-5	CSARLPGDQETQYF	TGCAGTGCTAGACTTCCAGGAGACCAAGAGACCCAGTACTTC
-	-	TRBV28	TRBJ1-4	CASRAGVKLFF	TGTGCCAGCAGGGCTGGGGTAAAACTGTTTTTT
-	few	TRBV24-1	TRBJ2-5	CATSRLTPETQYF	TGTGCCACCAGTAGACTAACACCTGAGACCCAGTACTTC
-	few	TRBV5-6	TRBJ2-1	CASSLEVGARSYNEQFF	TGTGCCAGCAGCTTGGAGGTGGGCGCCCGCTCCTACAATGAGCAGTTCTTC
-	many	TRBV7-6	TRBJ2-5	CASSLPYQETQYF	TGTGCCAGCAGCTTGCCGTACCAAGAGACCCAGTACTTC
TRBD1	-	TRBV5-1	TRBJ2-5	CASSQSGTGGRQETQYF	TGCGCCAGCAGCCAGAGTGGAACAGGGGGTCGACAAGAGACCCAGTACTTC
-	few	TRBV9	TRBJ2-5	CASSVSARAGEETQYF	TGTGCCAGCAGCGTAAGCGCCCGGGCCGGTGAAGAGACCCAGTACTTC
TRBD1	-	TRBV7-2	TRBJ2-3	CASSFLPGQGASDTQYF	TGTGCCAGCAGCTTCTTACCGGGACAGGGGGCCTCAGATACGCAGTATTTT
-	few	TRBV7-9	TRBJ1-3	CASSVWTVTSGNTIYF	TGTGCCAGCAGCGTATGGACTGTGACCTCTGGAAACACCATATATTTT
-	many	TRBV7-2	TRBJ2-4	CASSLPRGAKNIQYF	TGTGCCAGCAGCCTCCCCCGGGGGGCCAAAAACATTCAGTACTTC
-	-	TRBV7-2	TRBJ1-3	CASSPQQSGNTIYF	TGTGCCAGCAGCCCACAGCAGAGCGGAAACACCATATATTTT
-	-	TRBV19	TRBJ1-1	CASRPSGGMNTEAFF	TGTGCCAGTAGACCCTCGGGAGGAATGAACACTGAAGCTTTCTTT
TRBD1	few	TRBV6-5	TRBJ1-4	CASSYSGGFGEKLFF	TGTGCCAGCAGTTACTCAGGGGGCTTTGGTGAAAAACTGTTTTTT
-	few	TRBV30	TRBJ2-7	CAWSEYSYEQYF	TGTGCCTGGAGCGAATACTCCTACGAGCAGTACTTC
-	-	TRBV2	TRBJ2-4	CASGELQGGIQYF	TGTGCCAGCGGTGAACTACAGGGAGGCATTCAGTACTTC
-	-	TRBV20-1	TRBJ2-1	CSARQGGSYNEQFF	TGCAGTGCTCGACAGGGAGGCTCCTACAATGAGCAGTTCTTC
-	few	TRBV7-3	TRBJ2-3	CASSSPDSTDTQYF	TGTGCCAGCAGCTCGCCTGACAGTACAGATACGCAGTATTTT
-	few	TRBV14	TRBJ2-5	CASSRGGFIQETQYF	TGTGCCAGCAGCCGGGGAGGCTTCATCCAAGAGACCCAGTACTTC
-	few	TRBV20-1	TRBJ1-1	CSARWGLRTASNTEAFF	TGCAGTGCTAGGTGGGGCTTGAGGACAGCCTCAAACACTGAAGCTTTCTTT
TRBD1	many	TRBV12-3/TRBV12-4	TRBJ2-2	CASSPSGGSGELFF	TGTGCCAGCAGTCCTTCAGGGGGTTCCGGGGAGCTGTTTTTT
TRBD2	once	TRBV28	TRBJ2-5	CATIAGGVQETQYF	TGTGCCACAATAGCGGGTGGGGTTCAAGAGACCCAGTACTTC
TRBD1	few	TRBV15	TRBJ2-1	CATGGQGEQFF	TGTGCCACCGGAGGACAGGGTGAGCAGTTCTTC
-	few	TRBV5-1	TRBJ2-1	CASSREGGAYNERFF	TGCGCCAGCAGCCGAGAGGGAGGCGCCTACAATGAGCGGTTCTTC
TRBD2	-	TRBV5-8	TRBJ2-1	CASRPSGSTYNEQFF	TGTGCCAGCAGACCAAGCGGGAGCACCTACAATGAGCAGTTCTTC
-	-	TRBV7-8	TRBJ2-1	CAGSFRETANEQFF	TGTGCCGGCAGCTTCCGGGAAACCGCGAATGAGCAGTTCTTC
-	few	TRBV2	TRBJ2-5	CASRDSLVRTQYF	TGTGCCAGCAGGGACAGTTTGGTTAGAACCCAGTACTTC
-	many	TRBV7-2	TRBJ2-1	CASSLSKSSYNEQFF	TGTGCCAGCAGCTTAAGTAAGAGCTCCTACAATGAGCAGTTCTTC
-	few	TRBV25-1	TRBJ2-6	CASSESGSGANVLTF	TGTGCCAGCAGTGAATCGGGGTCTGGGGCCAACGTCCTGACCTTC
TRBD2	-	TRBV20-1	TRBJ2-1	CSAYLLAGGNEQFF	TGCAGTGCTTACCTCCTAGCGGGAGGGAATGAGCAGTTCTTC
-	-	TRBV3-1	TRBJ1-5	CASSQDRPRAEQPQHF	TGTGCCAGCAGCCAAGATCGGCCCAGGGCGGAACAGCCCCAGCATTTT
-	-	TRBV5-5	TRBJ1-2	CASSQIHGEGYTF	TGTGCCAGCAGCCAAATCCACGGGGAGGGCTACACCTTC
TRBD1	-	TRBV12-3/TRBV12-4	TRBJ1-4	CASSMTGVEKLFF	TGTGCCAGCAGTATGACAGGGGTTGAAAAACTGTTTTTT
TRBD2	-	TRBV7-2	TRBJ2-5	CASSLERTSGVYQETQYF	TGTGCCAGCAGCTTAGAGAGGACTAGCGGAGTTTACCAAGAGACCCAGTACTTC
-	few	TRBV6-1	TRBJ2-7	CASRTPLYEQYF	TGTGCCAGCAGAACACCCCTCTACGAGCAGTACTTC
-	few	TRBV10-1	TRBJ2-3	CASSNWDTQYF	TGCGCCAGCTCAAACTGGGATACGCAGTATTTT
-	-	TRBV20-1	TRBJ2-5	CSASTLAVGQETQYF	TGCAGTGCTAGTACGCTGGCAGTGGGCCAAGAGACCCAGTACTTC
TRBD1	-	TRBV5-6	TRBJ1-2	CASSSGTGGHNYGYTF	TGTGCCAGCAGCAGCGGGACAGGGGGCCATAACTATGGCTACACCTTC
TRBD1	-	TRBV13	TRBJ1-2	CASSSPGTGGASDYGYTF	TGTGCCAGCAGCTCGCCCGGGACAGGGGGCGCGTCGGACTATGGCTACACCTTC
-	-	TRBV12-3/TRBV12-4	TRBJ1-4	CASSLPRGEKLFF	TGTGCCAGCAGCCTACCTAGGGGTGAAAAACTGTTTTTT
-	-	TRBV28	TRBJ2-7	CASSPTDRSTYEQYF	TGTGCCAGCAGTCCAACCGACAGGAGCACCTACGAGCAGTACTTC